The T cell receptor beta chain under discussion was sequenced for a study of post-analysis software for immune sequencing data. The overall study: Disease courses included relapsing-remitting, secondary progressive and progressive-relapsing multiple sclerosis. Study results and limitations: A few TRBV segments appeared more often in patients than in controls, and TRBV5-6, TRBV5-1 and TRBV20-1 were among these.

Every TCR beta cDNA library bore unique molecular identifiers. TCRdb used MiXCR to reprocess the PCR reads, holding one entry per CDR3 protein. The data contain fewer than 900,000 distinct CDR3 sequences, more than 45% of them singletons. The length of the CDR3 is 17 residues. In germline, CDR1 is DFQATT, CDR2 SNEGSKA (reference sequence). V shed 1 base, J shed 9 bases, and the junction held 15 bases outside the gene matches. This clonotype was seen just once. Its antigen is unidentified. This TCR was recovered from a girl under 18 with multiple sclerosis. The chain links TRBV20-1 to TRBJ2-1; 10 bases match TRBD1. Sequencing was carried out using blood. CDR3 sequence: CSARVFGGTGAFAEQFF. The DNA of the CDR3 is TGCAGTGCTAGAGTGTTCGGAGGGACAGGGGCGTTCGCTGAGCAGTTCTTC.